Listed here are 26 T cell receptor beta chains from one sample, sequenced in a study of Tregs in tolerant kidney transplant recipients. Assay: immunoSEQ multiplex PCR; the TCRdb copy retains only in-frame clones and omits some. The table counts 48,000 or so clones; around 0.8% lies in the top ten. The material sequenced was CD4+ T cells from blood, taken before the transplant. Source of these receptors: a human donor who received a combined kidney and bone marrow transplant.

As to this clone: Coverage ceases 3 residues before the CDR3 finishes, and the germline J gene fills in the end. The chain links TRBV30 to TRBJ1-5; D might be TRBD1 (5 bases). Trimming stripped 1 base from V and 4 bases from J, with 14 bases between. This CDR3 is 15 amino acids long. CDR1 and CDR2 (germline): GTSNPN, SVGIG (reference sequence). The CDR3 loop reads CAWSDPPGGNQPQHF. The DNA read from the CDR3 is TGTGCCTGGAGTGATCCCCCGGGGGGTAATCAGCCC.

The CDR3 loop reads CASSEKQVAFF. The sequenced part of the CDR3 DNA is TGTGCCAGCAGTGAAAAACAGGTG. The chain links TRBV2 to TRBJ1-1; TRBD1 might be the D (5 bases). Read sequence stops 3 residues before the CDR3 end, and the germline J gene provides the missing end. There are 11 residues in the CDR3. The V gene's germline CDR1 is SNHLY and CDR2 FYNNEI.

A word on this clone: The read terminates 3 residues before the CDR3 end, so the remaining end is supplied by the germline J gene. The rearrangement links TRBV2 to TRBJ2-2; 9 bases match TRBD2. Unmatched junction bases numbered 5, after V lost 6 bases and J lost 0 bases. Germline V gives CDR1 SNHLY, CDR2 FYNNEI. This CDR3 has 16 residues. The CDR3 here is CASRSGTSPNTGELFF. CDR3 DNA, as far as it was read: TGTGCCAGCAGATCCGGGACTAGCCCGAACACCGGGGAG. Together with reference TRBV2 and TRBJ2-2, the CDR3 gives the full variable domain: EPEVTQTPSHQVTQMGQEVILRCVPISNHLYFYWYRQILGQKVEFLVSFYNNEISEKSEIFDDQFSVERPDGSNFTLKIRSTKLEDSAMYFCASRSGTSPNTGELFFGEGSRLTVL.

A note on this clone: The read terminates 3 residues ahead of where the CDR3 ends, so the germline J gene completes it. The V call is TRBV19, the J call TRBJ2-1, with D perhaps TRBD2 (5 bases). The CDR3 length is 17 residues. CDR1 is LNHDA and CDR2 is SQIVND in the germline V gene (reference sequence). V lost 3 bases and J 3 bases, leaving 18 bases between the germline ends. The part of the CDR3 DNA that was read is TGTGCCAGTAGTATTACCACCGGGATTACTAGCTACAATGAG. Residues: CASSITTGITSYNE. The whole CDR3 protein is CASSITTGITSYNEQFF.

On this clone itself: The read ends 3 residues before the CDR3 terminus; that terminus is restored from the germline J gene. The chain combines TRBV19 with TRBJ1-2, with D uncertain. Per the germline V gene, CDR1 is LNHDA and CDR2 is SQIVND (reference sequence). The V end was cut by 3 bases, the J end by 2 bases, with 7 bases between. CDR3 length equals 13 residues. The CDR3 DNA, read in part, is TGTGCCAGTAGTATCACAGAGAACTATGGC. Its translation: CASSITENYG. The entire CDR3 is CASSITENYGYTF.

About this clone itself: The CDR3 end falls 3 residues outside the read, so it is completed with the germline J gene. The chain employs TRBV5-1 and TRBJ2-1; 10 positions agree with TRBD2. CDR1 is SGHRS, CDR2 YFSETQ, per germline. The CDR3 loop spans 16 amino acids. With V trimmed by 0 bases and J by 3 bases, 3 bases remained unmatched. The sequenced CDR3 bases are TGCGCCAGCAGCTTGGAGGGACTAGCGAACTACAATGAG. The encoded protein is CASSLEGLANYNE. The whole CDR3 sequence reads CASSLEGLANYNEQFF.

As to this clone: The read ends 3 residues shy of where the CDR3 ends; the end is completed using the germline J gene. This chain connects TRBV19 to TRBJ2-7; unclear D gene. CDR3 size: 13 residues. CDR1 is LNHDA, CDR2 SQIVND, per germline (reference sequence). V was pared by 6 bases and J by 0 bases, with 9 bases between. CDR3 DNA, as far as it was read: TGTGCCAGTAGCGGTGGTAGCTCCTACGAG. It specifies CASSGGSSYE. The CDR3, in full, reads CASSGGSSYEQYF.

Of note for this clone: The observed sequence ends 3 residues before the CDR3 terminus, with the missing tail filled in from the germline J gene. This chain links TRBV30 with TRBJ2-7; 12 bases fit TRBD1. Germline V gives CDR1 GTSNPN, CDR2 SVGIG (reference sequence). The CDR3 totals 15 residues. J lost 4 bases, V lost 2 bases, and 6 bases had no gene match. The sequenced CDR3 bases are TGTGCCTGGAGTCTAGGGACAGGGGGCGAATACGAG. Encoded protein: CAWSLGTGGEYE. The entire CDR3 reads CAWSLGTGGEYEQYF.

The covered CDR3 bases are TGCAGTGCACCCCAGCTACCAGGACTTACCTACGAG. Translated, it gives CSAPQLPGLTYE. The full CDR3 sequence reads CSAPQLPGLTYEQYF. V gene TRBV20-1 combines with J gene TRBJ2-7; weak D call: TRBD2 (5 bases). The CDR3 extends 3 residues past the end of the read, so its final part is completed from the germline J gene. The CDR3 extends over 15 amino acids. V was cut by 6 bases and J by 2 bases, with 20 bases left in between. The V gene's germline CDR1 is DFQATT and CDR2 SNEGSKA (reference sequence).

As regards this clone: The read ends 3 residues early relative to the CDR3; the germline J gene fills the gap. The chain couples TRBV2 to TRBJ1-2, with D tentatively TRBD1 (6 bases). From germline, CDR1 is SNHLY and CDR2 FYNNEI. CDR3 length equals 13 residues. The part of the CDR3 DNA that was read is TGTGCCAGCAGTCCGGGACACGGTTTAGGC. This gives the protein CASSPGHGLG. The entire CDR3 sequence reads CASSPGHGLGYTF.

A note on this clone: The CDR3 end falls 3 residues outside the read, so it is completed with the germline J gene. This chain links TRBV5-1 with TRBJ2-7; TRBD2 matches 11 bases. Germline trimming cut 5 bases from V and 1 base from J; bases unmatched to any gene: 14. The CDR3 runs to 18 residues. Germline CDR1 SGHRS, CDR2 YFSETQ. The CDR3: CASSRTSGRLEGSYEQYF. The sequenced part of the CDR3 DNA is TGCGCCAGCAGTAGAACTAGCGGGAGACTTGAGGGGTCCTACGAG.

About this clone itself: The observed sequence ends 3 residues before the CDR3 terminus, with the missing tail filled in from the germline J gene. This rearrangement joins TRBV2 to TRBJ1-6; D is possibly TRBD1 (6 bases). Germline V CDR1 and CDR2: SNHLY, FYNNEI. The CDR3 is 17 residues long. V lost 5 bases, J lost 8 bases, and 22 bases lay in between. CDR3 DNA, as far as it was read: TGTGCCAGCAGTAGATCTACAATAACAGGGCGGGATTCACCC. Its translation: CASSRSTITGRDSP. The complete CDR3 sequence is CASSRSTITGRDSPLHF.

With regard to this clone: The read ends 3 residues early relative to the CDR3; the germline J gene fills the gap. The V call is TRBV6-2 or TRBV6-3, the J call TRBJ2-2; 11 positions agree with TRBD2. CDR1 and CDR2 (germline): MNHEY, SVGEGT. After removal of 6 bases from V and 5 bases from J, the junction contained 8 bases not matched to a gene. CDR3 length: 16 amino acids. CDR3 sequence: CASRRRLAGITGELFF. Partial CDR3 DNA: TGTGCCAGCAGAAGAAGACTAGCGGGGATTACCGGGGAG.

Of note for this clone: The CDR3 extends 3 residues past the end of the read, so its final part is completed from the germline J gene. The chain employs TRBV20-1 and TRBJ1-4, with 7 bases identical to TRBD1. Per germline, CDR1 DFQATT and CDR2 SNEGSKA (reference sequence). This CDR3 spans 14 amino acids. V gave up 3 bases and J gave up 7 bases; unmatched junction bases: 8. The CDR3 bases that were read are TGCAGTGCTAGGAGAGGACAGGCCGGTGAAAAA. Translated, it gives CSARRGQAGEK. The entire CDR3 protein is CSARRGQAGEKLFF.

About this clone itself: The CDR3 end lies 3 residues beyond the end of the read and is filled in from the germline J gene. V is TRBV2 and J is TRBJ2-7; no definite D call. CDR1 and CDR2 from the germline V gene are SNHLY and FYNNEI. V was pared by 7 bases and J by 0 bases, with 10 bases between. This CDR3 region has 13 residues. CDR3 loop: CASTSGTSYEQYF. CDR3 DNA, as far as it was read: TGTGCCAGCACTTCAGGTACCTCCTACGAG.

Concerning this clone: The read terminates 3 residues before the CDR3 end, so the remaining end is supplied by the germline J gene. The chain links TRBV20-1 to TRBJ1-3; D unresolved. This CDR3 contains 12 residues. V dropped 4 bases and J dropped 2 bases, with 6 bases sitting between them. Per the germline V gene, CDR1 is DFQATT and CDR2 is SNEGSKA (reference sequence). CDR3: CSATKPGNTIYF. The sequenced part of the CDR3 DNA is TGCAGTGCTACGAAGCCTGGAAACACC.

Remarks on this clone: The read finishes 3 residues shy of the CDR3 end, and the germline J gene is used to complete it. This chain connects TRBV6-1 to TRBJ1-1; D unresolved. CDR1 MNHNS and CDR2 SASEGT come from the germline V gene. The V gene lost 2 bases and the J gene lost 6 bases, with 10 bases spanning the gap. This CDR3 region has 13 residues. The CDR3 protein is CASSENQRAEAFF. CDR3 bases read: TGTGCCAGCAGTGAAAATCAAAGGGCTGAA.

Note on this clone: The read terminates 3 residues ahead of where the CDR3 ends, so the germline J gene completes it. V is TRBV10-3 and J is TRBJ2-5; 16 bases are a match to TRBD2. This CDR3 contains 17 residues. Germline CDR1 reads ENHRY; CDR2 reads SYGVKD. The ends lost 4 bases at V and 3 bases at J; junction bases unmatched: 5. CDR3 sequence: CAISGSGTSGREETQYF. CDR3 DNA (partial): TGTGCCATCAGTGGATCCGGGACTAGCGGGAGGGAAGAGACC.

Details on this clone: The CDR3 extends 3 residues past the end of the read, so its final part is completed from the germline J gene. This sequence joins TRBV20-1 and TRBJ2-5; 13 bases map to TRBD2. The V gene's germline CDR1 is DFQATT and CDR2 SNEGSKA (reference sequence). The CDR3 runs to 18 residues. Unmatched junction bases numbered 16, after V lost 5 bases and J lost 4 bases. Partial CDR3 DNA: TGCAGTGCTTCTGAAACCGCACCGGGACTAGCGGGATTAGAGACC. It is translated as CSASETAPGLAGLET. The full CDR3 protein reads CSASETAPGLAGLETQYF.

As regards this clone: The read stops 3 residues short of the end of the CDR3; the missing end is completed from the germline J gene. The chain is built from TRBV29-1 and TRBJ1-2; weak D call: TRBD1 (6 bases). Per germline, CDR1 SQVTM and CDR2 ANQGSEA. V was trimmed by 5 bases and J by 2 bases, leaving 12 bases between them. This CDR3 has 13 residues. The CDR3 bases that were read are TGCAGCGTTAACGGACAGCTAAACTATGGC. Translating it yields CSVNGQLNYG. In full, the CDR3 is CSVNGQLNYGYTF. The variable domain in full, with the rest retrieved from reference TRBV29-1 and TRBJ1-2, is SAVISQKPSRDICQRGTSLTIQCQVDSQVTMMFWYRQQPGQSLTLIATANQGSEATYESGFVIDKFPISRPNLTFSTLTVSNMSPEDSSIYLCSVNGQLNYGYTFGSGTRLTVV.

Details on this clone: The CDR3 end falls 3 residues outside the read, so it is completed with the germline J gene. V usage is TRBV6-2 or TRBV6-3 and J usage is TRBJ1-2; 10 bases match TRBD1. The trim removed 6 bases at V and 2 bases at J, leaving 6 bases unmatched. The CDR3 totals 15 residues. Per germline, CDR1 MNHEY and CDR2 SVGEGT. The CDR3 loop reads CASRSGQGINYGYTF. The part of the CDR3 DNA that was read is TGTGCCAGCAGGTCGGGACAGGGGATAAACTATGGC.

As concerns this clone: The read terminates 3 residues before the CDR3 end, so the remaining end is supplied by the germline J gene. The chain employs TRBV7-8 and TRBJ2-1; 13 nucleotides align to TRBD2. Germline CDR1 SGHVS, CDR2 FQNEAQ. The CDR3 is made up of 17 amino acids. V lost 0 bases and J lost 9; bases outside the gene matches: 8. CDR3 DNA (partial): TGTGCCAGCAGCTTAGCCCTCGGACTAGCGGGAGCTCGTGAG. This translates into CASSLALGLAGARE. The complete CDR3 protein is CASSLALGLAGAREQFF.

With regard to this clone: The missing CDR3 end, 3 residues past where the read stops, is filled in from the germline J gene. This chain joins TRBV11-1 and TRBJ2-3; TRBD2 aligns across 7 bases. The CDR3 is 14 residues long. Germline loops: CDR1 SGHAT, CDR2 FQDESV (reference sequence). V lost 6 bases and J lost 2; bases outside the gene matches: 5. CDR3 DNA, as far as it was read: TGTGCCAGCAGTCGAACTAGCGCCACAGATACG. This translates into CASSRTSATDT. In full, the CDR3 is CASSRTSATDTQYF.

With respect to this clone: The CDR3 is cut off 3 residues early in the read; its end comes from the germline J gene. The chain joins TRBV2 to TRBJ1-6; 10 positions match TRBD1. The CDR3 sequence is 14 residues long. Germline V CDR1 and CDR2: SNHLY, FYNNEI. The sequenced part of the CDR3 DNA is TGTGCCAGCACCCAGACAGGGGGCTTTAGGGCC. It translates to CASTQTGGFRA. The CDR3, in full, reads CASTQTGGFRALHF.

Worth noting for this clone: Read sequence stops 3 residues before the CDR3 end, and the germline J gene provides the missing end. The chain links TRBV20-1 to TRBJ1-1, with TRBD1 matching 8 bases. Trimming at V came to 5 bases and at J to 4 bases, leaving 9 bases not matched to a gene. Germline-derived CDR1 and CDR2 are DFQATT and SNEGSKA (reference sequence). The length of the CDR3 is 14 residues. CDR3 loop: CSAPENRGGTEAFF. The sequenced part of the CDR3 DNA is TGCAGTGCTCCGGAAAACAGGGGGGGCACTGAA.

In regard to this clone: The sequenced fragment ends 3 residues before the CDR3 boundary, so the rest is inferred from the germline J gene. The chain uses TRBV6-2 or TRBV6-3 and TRBJ2-3; D is possibly TRBD1 (5 bases). This CDR3 is 13 amino acids long. Germline CDR1 is MNHEY and CDR2 is SVGEGT. The V end was cut by 6 bases, the J end by 1 base, with 8 bases between. The CDR3 is CASRPTGTDTQYF. CDR3 bases read: TGTGCCAGCAGGCCGACAGGCACAGATACG.